This T cell receptor (beta chain) is drawn from a study of radiation and T cells in renal cell carcinoma. Study at large: Nephrectomy followed 15 Gy stereotactic body radiation by 4 weeks.

Overall study results and limits: From baseline, blood top tumor clonotypes peaked at 2 weeks post-radiation.

Between the trimmed V and J ends, which lost 4 bases and 2 bases, there was a span of 15 bases. Germline V lookup: CDR1 SGDLS, CDR2 YYNGEE. The CDR3 is 16 residues long. The time point is: baseline pretreatment blood. The treatment was: 15 Gy SBRT to primary tumor, nephrectomy 4 weeks later. After SBRT, blood was collected at 2 and 4 weeks, plus baseline. About this clone itself: Its antigen is unidentified.

TCRdb's table, derived via immunoSEQ multiplex PCR, lists solely in-frame clones and lacks some. The sample carries 45,000 to 65,000 clones, just under 80% recorded once. The sample was blood, taken from a patient whose treatment included radiotherapy and nephrectomy. J is TRBJ2-2 and V is TRBV9, with D possibly being TRBD1 or TRBD2 (5 bases each). The clonotype originates from a man in his sixties with renal cell carcinoma. CDR3 region: CASSSRDARNTGELFF. The CDR3 DNA sequence: TGTGCCAGCAGCAGTCGGGACGCCAGAAACACCGGGGAGCTGTTTTTT.